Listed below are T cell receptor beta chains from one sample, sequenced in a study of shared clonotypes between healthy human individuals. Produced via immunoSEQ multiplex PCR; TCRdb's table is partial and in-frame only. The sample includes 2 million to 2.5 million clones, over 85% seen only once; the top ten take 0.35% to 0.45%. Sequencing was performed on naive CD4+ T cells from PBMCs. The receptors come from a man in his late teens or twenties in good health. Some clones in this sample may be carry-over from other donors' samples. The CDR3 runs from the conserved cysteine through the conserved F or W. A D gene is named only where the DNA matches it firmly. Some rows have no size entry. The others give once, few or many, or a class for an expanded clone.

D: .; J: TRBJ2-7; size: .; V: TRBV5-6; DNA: TGTGCCAGCAACCCCCCGGGACGGAGCTACGAGCAGTACTTC; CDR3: CASNPPGRSYEQYF
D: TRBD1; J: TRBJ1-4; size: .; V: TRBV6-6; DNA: TGTGCCAGCAGTTACTCCCGGACAGGGGTGGGTGAAAAACTGTTTTTT; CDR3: CASSYSRTGVGEKLFF
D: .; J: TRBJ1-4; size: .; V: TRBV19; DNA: TGTGCCAGTAGTATCATGGCAGGGGCAGGAAAACTGTTTTTT; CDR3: CASSIMAGAGKLFF
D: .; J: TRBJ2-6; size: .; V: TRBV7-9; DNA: TGTGCCAGCAGCCTAGCAGGAGCTGGGGCCAACGTCCTGACTTTC; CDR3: CASSLAGAGANVLTF
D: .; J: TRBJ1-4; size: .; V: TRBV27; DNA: TGTGCCAGCAGGGCCAGGGCTTACGAAAAACTGTTTTTT; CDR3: CASRARAYEKLFF
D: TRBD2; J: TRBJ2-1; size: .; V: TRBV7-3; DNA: TGTGCCAGCAGCTTATCCCCTTGGTGGACTAGCGAAAGCTCCTACAATGAGCAGTTCTTC; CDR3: CASSLSPWWTSESSYNEQFF
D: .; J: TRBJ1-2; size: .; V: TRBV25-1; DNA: TGTGCCAGCAGTGATAACCCAGGGTCTGGCTACACCTTC; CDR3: CASSDNPGSGYTF
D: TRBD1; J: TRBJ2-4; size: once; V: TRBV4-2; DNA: TGTGCCAGCAGCCAGACAGGGCGTCGGAACATTCAGTACTTC; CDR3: CASSQTGRRNIQYF
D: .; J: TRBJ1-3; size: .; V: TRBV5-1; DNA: TGCGCCAGCAGCCTGGGACTCTCAGACTCTGGAAACACCATATATTTT; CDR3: CASSLGLSDSGNTIYF
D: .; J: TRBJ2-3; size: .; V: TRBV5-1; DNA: TGCGCCAGCAGCTTAGGAGGGCTTGTGGCAGATACGCAGTATTTT; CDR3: CASSLGGLVADTQYF
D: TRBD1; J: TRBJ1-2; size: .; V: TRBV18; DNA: TGTGCCAGCTCACCACGGGACAGGGGGCCCGGCGGACATGGCTACACCTTC; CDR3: CASSPRDRGPGGHGYTF
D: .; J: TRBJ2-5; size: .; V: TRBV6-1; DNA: TGTGCCAGCCGGCGGACAAACTTACAAGAGACCCAGTACTTC; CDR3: CASRRTNLQETQYF
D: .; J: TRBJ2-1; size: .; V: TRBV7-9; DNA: TGTGCCAGCAGCTTATCTAAGCAGTTCTTC; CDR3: CASSLSKQFF
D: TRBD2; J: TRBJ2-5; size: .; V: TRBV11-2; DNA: TGTGCCAGCAGCTGGAGACTAGCGGGAGCGGAGACCCAGTACTTC; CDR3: CASSWRLAGAETQYF
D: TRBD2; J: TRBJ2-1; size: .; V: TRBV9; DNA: TGTGCCAGCAGCGTGGCTAGCGGATACAATGAGCAGTTCTTC; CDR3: CASSVASGYNEQFF
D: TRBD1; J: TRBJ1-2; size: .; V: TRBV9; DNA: TGTGCCAGCAGCGGAATGGGGCAGGGGGCCCCCGCTAACTATGGCTACACCTTC; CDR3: CASSGMGQGAPANYGYTF
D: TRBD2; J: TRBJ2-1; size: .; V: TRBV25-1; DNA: TGTGCCAGCAGTGCGACTAGCGGCAGCTCCTACAATGAGCAGTTCTTC; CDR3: CASSATSGSSYNEQFF
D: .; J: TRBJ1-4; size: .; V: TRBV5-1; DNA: TGCGCCAGCAGCTTCCGGGGCACAACTAATGAAAAACTGTTTTTT; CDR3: CASSFRGTTNEKLFF
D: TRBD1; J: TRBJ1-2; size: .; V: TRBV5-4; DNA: TGTGCCAGCAGCCCCAGGGACAGCGCATTCTATGGCTACACCTTC; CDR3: CASSPRDSAFYGYTF
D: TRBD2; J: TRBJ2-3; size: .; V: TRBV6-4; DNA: TGTGCCAGCAGTCCGGGACTAGGGTTCACAGATACGCAGTATTTT; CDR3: CASSPGLGFTDTQYF
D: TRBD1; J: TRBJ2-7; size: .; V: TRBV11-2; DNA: TGTGCCAGCAGCCCGATTCGGGACAGGGGAACTTACGAGCAGTACTTC; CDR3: CASSPIRDRGTYEQYF